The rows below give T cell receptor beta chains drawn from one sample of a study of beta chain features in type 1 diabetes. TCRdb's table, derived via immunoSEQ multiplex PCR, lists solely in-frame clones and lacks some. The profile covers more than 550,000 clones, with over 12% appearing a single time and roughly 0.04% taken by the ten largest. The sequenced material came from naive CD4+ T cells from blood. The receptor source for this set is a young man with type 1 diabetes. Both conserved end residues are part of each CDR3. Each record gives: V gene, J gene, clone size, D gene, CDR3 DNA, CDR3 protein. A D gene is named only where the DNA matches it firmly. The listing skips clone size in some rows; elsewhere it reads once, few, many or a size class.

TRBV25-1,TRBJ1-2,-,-,TGTGCCAGCAACAGATGGGGCTACACCTTC,CASNRWGYTF
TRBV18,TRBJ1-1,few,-,TGTGCCAGCTCACCTTCGAGGGAGTCTGAAGCTTTCTTT,CASSPSRESEAFF
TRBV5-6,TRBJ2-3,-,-,TGTGCCAGCAGCTCCTCGACAGGCACAGATACGCAGTATTTT,CASSSSTGTDTQYF
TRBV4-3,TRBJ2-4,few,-,TGCGCCAGCAGCCCAGGACAGTCCGAAGCCAAAAACATTCAGTACTTC,CASSPGQSEAKNIQYF
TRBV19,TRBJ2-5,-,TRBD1,TGTGCCAGTAGTTGGGACAGTCAAGAGACCCAGTACTTC,CASSWDSQETQYF
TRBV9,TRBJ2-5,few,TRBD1,TGTGCCAGCAGCGTGGGGGACAGGCGAGAGACCCAGTACTTC,CASSVGDRRETQYF
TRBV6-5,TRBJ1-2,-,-,TGTGCCAGCAGGCGAAAGGACAGAATCTATGGCTACACCTTC,CASRRKDRIYGYTF
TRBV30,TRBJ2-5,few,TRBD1,TGTGCCTGGAGCCGGACAGGAACCCAAGAGACCCAGTACTTC,CAWSRTGTQETQYF
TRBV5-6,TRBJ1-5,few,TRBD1,TGTGCCAGCAGCTTAACAGGGGTTAATCAGCCCCAGCATTTT,CASSLTGVNQPQHF
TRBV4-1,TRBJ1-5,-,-,TGCGCCAGCAGCCAACCGGGGGCGAAGAATCAGCCCCAGCATTTT,CASSQPGAKNQPQHF
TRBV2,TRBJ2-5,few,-,TGTGCCAGCAGTGAAGCAAGGACGTTAGAGACCCAGTACTTC,CASSEARTLETQYF
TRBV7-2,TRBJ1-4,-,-,TGTGCCAGCAGCCCCGCCGGGGCCAATGAAAAACTGTTTTTT,CASSPAGANEKLFF
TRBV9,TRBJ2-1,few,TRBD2,TGTGCCAGCAGCGTAGGGCCAGCGGGGGGGTATTACAATGAGCAGTTCTTC,CASSVGPAGGYYNEQFF
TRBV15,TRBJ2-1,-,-,TGTGCCACCAGCAGAACGACAGGTGGTTACAATGAGCAGTTCTTC,CATSRTTGGYNEQFF
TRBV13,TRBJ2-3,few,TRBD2,TGTGCCAGCAGCCGTGGACGGGGGGGCCCCCGGGATACGCAGTATTTT,CASSRGRGGPRDTQYF
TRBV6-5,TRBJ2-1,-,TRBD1,TGTGCCAGCAAGAAAGAACAGGGGTTGAGCTATGAGCAGTTCTTC,CASKKEQGLSYEQFF
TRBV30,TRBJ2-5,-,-,TGTGCCTGGAGTGTACGGGGGACCCAGTACTTC,CAWSVRGTQYF
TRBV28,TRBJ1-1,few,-,TGTGCCAGCCGAACAGGGTACACTGAAGCTTTCTTT,CASRTGYTEAFF
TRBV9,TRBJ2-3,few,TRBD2,TGTGCCAGCAGCGTAGCCACTAGCGGAAACACAGATACGCAGTATTTT,CASSVATSGNTDTQYF
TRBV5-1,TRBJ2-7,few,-,TGCGCCAGCAGCTCCCGGGACTCCTACGAGCAGTACTTC,CASSSRDSYEQYF
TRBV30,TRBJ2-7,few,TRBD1,TGTGCCTGGAGTACGGTCGACAGGGGCTCCTACGAGCAGTACTTC,CAWSTVDRGSYEQYF
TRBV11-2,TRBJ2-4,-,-,TGTGCCAGCAGCAAGCTCGGAGCCAAAAACATTCAGTACTTC,CASSKLGAKNIQYF
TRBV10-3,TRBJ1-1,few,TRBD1,TGTGCCATCAGTGTCCAGGGGGTGGGCACTGAAGCTTTCTTT,CAISVQGVGTEAFF
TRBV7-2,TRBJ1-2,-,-,TGTGCCAGCAGCTTTACAGGGTATGGAGGTGGCTACACCTTC,CASSFTGYGGGYTF
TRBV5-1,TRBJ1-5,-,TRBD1,TGCGCCAGCAGCTTGGGGACAGGATTCAATCAGCCCCAGCATTTT,CASSLGTGFNQPQHF
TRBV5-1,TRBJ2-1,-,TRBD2,TGCGCCAGCAGCTTGGTTCTCGCGGGAGAGAGAAATGAGCAGTTCTTC,CASSLVLAGERNEQFF
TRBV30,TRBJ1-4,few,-,TGTGCCTGGGCTGCAGGGATCGAAAAACTGTTTTTT,CAWAAGIEKLFF
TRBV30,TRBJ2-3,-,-,TGTGCCTGGACCCTCGCGGTTTACACAGATACGCAGTATTTT,CAWTLAVYTDTQYF
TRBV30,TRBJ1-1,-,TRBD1,TGTGCCTGGTCACCCGGGACAGGCGGAGGGAACACTGAAGCTTTCTTT,CAWSPGTGGGNTEAFF
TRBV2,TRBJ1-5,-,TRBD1,TGTGCCAGCAGTGAATGGGGACAGGGAAGTCAGCCCCAGCATTTT,CASSEWGQGSQPQHF
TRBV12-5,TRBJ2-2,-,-,TGTGCTAGTGGTTTGGGCCTAAGTGGGGAGCTGTTTTTT,CASGLGLSGELFF
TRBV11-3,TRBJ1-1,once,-,TGTGCCAGCAGCTTACGGGACACTGAAGCTTTCTTT,CASSLRDTEAFF
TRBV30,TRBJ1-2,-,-,TGTGCCTGGAGTGCTGGGGGTAACTATGGCTACACCTTC,CAWSAGGNYGYTF
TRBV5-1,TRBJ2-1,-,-,TGCGCCAGCAGCTTAGGTAATTATGAGCAGTTCTTC,CASSLGNYEQFF
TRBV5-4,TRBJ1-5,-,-,TGTGCCAGCAGCTCACTAGACAGGAGATATAGCAATCAGCCCCAGCATTTT,CASSSLDRRYSNQPQHF
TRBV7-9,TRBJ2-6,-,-,TGTGCCAGCAGCCCAGCTCAGGGTCTCATTGGGGCCAACGTCCTGACTTTC,CASSPAQGLIGANVLTF
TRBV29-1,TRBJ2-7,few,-,TGCAGCGTTAAACAGACCTACGAGCAGTACTTC,CSVKQTYEQYF
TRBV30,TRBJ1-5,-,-,TGTGCCTGGAGTGTAGGGAGAGCCGCCCGGCAGCCCCAGCATTTT,CAWSVGRAARQPQHF
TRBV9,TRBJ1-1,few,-,TGTGCCAGCAGCGCCAGCCTTGAGACTGAAGCTTTCTTT,CASSASLETEAFF
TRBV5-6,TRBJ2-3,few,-,TGTGCCAGCAGCAAGGACATTTCTAGCACAGATACGCAGTATTTT,CASSKDISSTDTQYF
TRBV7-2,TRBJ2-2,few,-,TGTGCCAGCAGCCCCGGCAGCTACTACACCGGGGAGCTGTTTTTT,CASSPGSYYTGELFF